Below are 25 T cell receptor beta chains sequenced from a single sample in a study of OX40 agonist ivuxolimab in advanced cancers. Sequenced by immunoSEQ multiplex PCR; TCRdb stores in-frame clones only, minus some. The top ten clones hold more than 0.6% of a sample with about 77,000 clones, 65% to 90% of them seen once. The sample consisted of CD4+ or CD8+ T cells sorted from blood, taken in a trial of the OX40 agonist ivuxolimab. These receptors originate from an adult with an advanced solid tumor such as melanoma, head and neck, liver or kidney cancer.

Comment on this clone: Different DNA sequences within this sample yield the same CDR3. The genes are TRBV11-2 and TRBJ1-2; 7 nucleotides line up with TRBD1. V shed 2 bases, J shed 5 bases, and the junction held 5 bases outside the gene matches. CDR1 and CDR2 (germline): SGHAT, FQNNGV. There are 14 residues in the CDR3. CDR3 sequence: CASSLKGTAYGYTF. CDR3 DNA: TGTGCCAGCAGCTTAAAAGGGACAGCGTATGGCTACACCTTC.

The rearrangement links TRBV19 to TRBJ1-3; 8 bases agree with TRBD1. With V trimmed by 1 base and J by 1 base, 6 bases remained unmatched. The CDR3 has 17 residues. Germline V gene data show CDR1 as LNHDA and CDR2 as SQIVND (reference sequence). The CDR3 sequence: CASSIAGQGISGNTIYF. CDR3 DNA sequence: TGTGCCAGTAGTATAGCAGGACAGGGAATTTCTGGAAACACCATATATTTT.

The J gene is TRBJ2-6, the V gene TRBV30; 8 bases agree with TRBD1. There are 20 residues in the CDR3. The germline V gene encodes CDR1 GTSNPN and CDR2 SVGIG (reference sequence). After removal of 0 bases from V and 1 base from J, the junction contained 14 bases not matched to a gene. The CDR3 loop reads CAWSVGVGRTGSSGANVLTF. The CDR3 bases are TGTGCCTGGAGTGTAGGGGTCGGTAGGACAGGGAGTTCTGGGGCCAACGTCCTGACTTTC.

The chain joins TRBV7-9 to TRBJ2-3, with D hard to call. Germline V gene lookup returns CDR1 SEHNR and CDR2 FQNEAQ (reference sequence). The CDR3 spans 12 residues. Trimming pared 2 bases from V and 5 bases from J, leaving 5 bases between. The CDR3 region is CASSLTEDTQYF. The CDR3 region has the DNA TGTGCCAGCAGCTTAACAGAAGATACGCAGTATTTT.

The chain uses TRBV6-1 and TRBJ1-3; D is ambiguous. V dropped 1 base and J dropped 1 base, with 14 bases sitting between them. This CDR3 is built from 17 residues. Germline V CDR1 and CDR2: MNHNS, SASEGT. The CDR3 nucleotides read TGTGCCAGCAGTGAAGACAAGGGTTTTTGGTCTGGAAACACCATATATTTT. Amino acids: CASSEDKGFWSGNTIYF.

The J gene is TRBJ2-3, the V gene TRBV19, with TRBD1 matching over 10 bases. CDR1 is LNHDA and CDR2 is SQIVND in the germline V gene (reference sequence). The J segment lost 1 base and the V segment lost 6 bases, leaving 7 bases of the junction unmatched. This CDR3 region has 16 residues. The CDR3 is CASRQTGGARTDTQYF. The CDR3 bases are TGTGCCAGTAGACAGACAGGGGGCGCGCGCACAGATACGCAGTATTTT.

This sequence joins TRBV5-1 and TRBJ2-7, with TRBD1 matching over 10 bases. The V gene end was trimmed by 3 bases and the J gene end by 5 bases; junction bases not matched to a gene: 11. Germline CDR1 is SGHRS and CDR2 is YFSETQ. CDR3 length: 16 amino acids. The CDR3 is CASSSRPPTGGDEQYF. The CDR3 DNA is TGCGCCAGCAGCTCCCGCCCGCCGACAGGGGGCGACGAGCAGTACTTC.

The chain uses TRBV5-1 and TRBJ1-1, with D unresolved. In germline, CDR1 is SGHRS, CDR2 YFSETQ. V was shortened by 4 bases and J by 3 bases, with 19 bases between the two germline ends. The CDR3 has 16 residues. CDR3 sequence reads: CASSPEGRVGDTEAFF. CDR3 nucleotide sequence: TGCGCCAGCAGCCCGGAGGGTAGGGTCGGGGACACTGAAGCTTTCTTT. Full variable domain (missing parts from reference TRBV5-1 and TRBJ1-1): KAGVTQTPRYLIKTRGQQVTLSCSPISGHRSVSWYQQTPGQGLQFLFEYFSETQRNKGNFPGRFSGRQFSNSRSEMNVSTLELGDSALYLCASSPEGRVGDTEAFFGQGTRLTVV.

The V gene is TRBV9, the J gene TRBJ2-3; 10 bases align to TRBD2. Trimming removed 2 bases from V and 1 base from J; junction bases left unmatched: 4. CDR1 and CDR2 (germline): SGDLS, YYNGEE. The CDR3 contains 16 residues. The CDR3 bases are TGTGCCAGCAGCGTTGGACTAGCGGCACGCACAGATACGCAGTATTTT. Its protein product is CASSVGLAARTDTQYF.

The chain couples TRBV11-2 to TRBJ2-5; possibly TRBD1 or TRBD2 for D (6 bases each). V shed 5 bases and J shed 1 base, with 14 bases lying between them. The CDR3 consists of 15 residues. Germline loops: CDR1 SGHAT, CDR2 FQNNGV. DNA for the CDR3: TGTGCCAGCAGCCGGGGGCAGGGATCCCAAGAGACCCAGTACTTC. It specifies CASSRGQGSQETQYF.

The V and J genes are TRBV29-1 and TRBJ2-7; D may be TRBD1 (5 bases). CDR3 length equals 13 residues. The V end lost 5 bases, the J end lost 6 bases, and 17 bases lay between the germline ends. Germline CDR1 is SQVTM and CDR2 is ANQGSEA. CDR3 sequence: CSVCRAGKSEQYF. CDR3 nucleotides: TGCAGCGTTTGTCGGGCAGGGAAAAGCGAGCAGTACTTC.

The CDR3 sequence: CASSETGDWYNEQFF. As DNA, the CDR3 is TGTGCCAGCAGTGAGACAGGGGATTGGTACAATGAGCAGTTCTTC. The chain is built from TRBV6-1 and TRBJ2-1; 8 bases fit TRBD1. J gave up 4 bases and V 3 bases, and 5 bases lay outside the gene matches. There are 15 residues in the CDR3. Germline loops: CDR1 MNHNS, CDR2 SASEGT.

CDR3 sequence (DNA): TGTGCCAGCAGCTGGGGACAGAACACTGAAGCTTTCTTT. This sequence encodes CASSWGQNTEAFF. This sequence joins TRBV9 and TRBJ1-1, with D possibly matching TRBD1 (6 bases). V was pared by 4 bases and J by 1 base, with 8 bases between. The CDR3 is made up of 13 amino acids. Per germline, CDR1 SGDLS and CDR2 YYNGEE. The whole variable domain, remainder taken from reference TRBV9 and TRBJ1-1, is DSGVTQTPKHLITATGQRVTLRCSPRSGDLSVYWYQQSLDQGLQFLIQYYNGEERAKGNILERFSAQQFPDLHSELNLSSLELGDSALYFCASSWGQNTEAFFGQGTRLTVV.

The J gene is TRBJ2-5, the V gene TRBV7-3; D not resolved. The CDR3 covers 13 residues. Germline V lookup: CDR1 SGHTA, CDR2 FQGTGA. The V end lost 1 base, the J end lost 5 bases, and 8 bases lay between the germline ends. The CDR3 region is CASSLKDEETQYF. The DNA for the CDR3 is TGTGCCAGCAGCTTAAAAGACGAGGAGACCCAGTACTTC.

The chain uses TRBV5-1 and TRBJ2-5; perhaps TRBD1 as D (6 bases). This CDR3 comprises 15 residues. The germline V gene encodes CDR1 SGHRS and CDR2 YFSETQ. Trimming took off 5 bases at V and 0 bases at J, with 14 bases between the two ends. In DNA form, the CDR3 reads TGCGCCAGCAGTCCCGGGACAAATGACCAAGAGACCCAGTACTTC. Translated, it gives CASSPGTNDQETQYF. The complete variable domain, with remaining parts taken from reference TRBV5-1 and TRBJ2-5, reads KAGVTQTPRYLIKTRGQQVTLSCSPISGHRSVSWYQQTPGQGLQFLFEYFSETQRNKGNFPGRFSGRQFSNSRSEMNVSTLELGDSALYLCASSPGTNDQETQYFGPGTRLLVL.

The CDR3 sequence is CASSQAPGGPYEQYF. The DNA for the CDR3 is TGTGCCAGCAGCCAAGCACCGGGGGGCCCCTACGAGCAGTACTTC. This chain joins TRBV4-2 and TRBJ2-7; D perhaps matches TRBD2 (7 bases). Germline V gives CDR1 LGHNA, CDR2 YNFKEQ. Trimming removed 1 base at V and 2 bases at J, with 12 bases between. This CDR3 has 15 amino acids.

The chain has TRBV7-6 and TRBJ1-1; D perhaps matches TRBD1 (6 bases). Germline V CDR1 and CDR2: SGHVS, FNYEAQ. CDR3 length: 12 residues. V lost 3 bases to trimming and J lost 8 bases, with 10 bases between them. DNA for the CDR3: TGTGCCAGCAGCTTTGGAGGGGGGGAAGCTTTCTTT. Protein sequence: CASSFGGGEAFF.

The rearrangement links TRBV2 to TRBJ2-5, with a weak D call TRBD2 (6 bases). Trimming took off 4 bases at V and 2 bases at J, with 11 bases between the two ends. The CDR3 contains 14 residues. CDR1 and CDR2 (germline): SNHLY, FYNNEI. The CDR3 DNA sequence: TGTGCCAGCAGTGTGGGCGGGACTCAAGAGACCCAGTACTTC. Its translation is CASSVGGTQETQYF.

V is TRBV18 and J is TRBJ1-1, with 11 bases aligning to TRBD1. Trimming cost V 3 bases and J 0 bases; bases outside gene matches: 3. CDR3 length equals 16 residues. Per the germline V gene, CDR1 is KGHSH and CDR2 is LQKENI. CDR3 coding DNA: TGTGCCAGCTCACCTGGACAGGGGGCGATGAACACTGAAGCTTTCTTT. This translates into CASSPGQGAMNTEAFF.

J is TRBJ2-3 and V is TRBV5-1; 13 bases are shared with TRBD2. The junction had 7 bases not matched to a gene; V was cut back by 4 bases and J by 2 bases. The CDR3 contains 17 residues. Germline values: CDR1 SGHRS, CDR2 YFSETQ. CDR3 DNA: TGCGCCAGCAGCGTCGGGACTAGCGGGGCCAACACAGATACGCAGTATTTT. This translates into CASSVGTSGANTDTQYF.

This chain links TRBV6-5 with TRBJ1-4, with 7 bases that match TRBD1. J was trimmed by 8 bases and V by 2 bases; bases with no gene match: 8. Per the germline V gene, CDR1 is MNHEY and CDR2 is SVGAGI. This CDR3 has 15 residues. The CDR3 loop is CASSYGRQGAEKLFF. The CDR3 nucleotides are TGTGCCAGCAGTTACGGGAGACAGGGCGCGGAAAAACTGTTTTTT.

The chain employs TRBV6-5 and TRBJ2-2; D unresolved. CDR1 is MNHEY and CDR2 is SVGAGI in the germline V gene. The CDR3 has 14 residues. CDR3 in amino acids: CACQGTSNTGELFF. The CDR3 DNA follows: TGTGCTTGCCAAGGAACCTCGAACACCGGGGAGCTGTTTTTT.

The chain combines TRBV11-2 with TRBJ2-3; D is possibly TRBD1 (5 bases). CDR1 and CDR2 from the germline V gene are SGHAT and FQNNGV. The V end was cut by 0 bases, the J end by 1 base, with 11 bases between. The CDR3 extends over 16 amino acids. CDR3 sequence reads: CASSLEGARGTDTQYF. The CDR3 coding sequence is TGTGCCAGCAGCTTAGAAGGGGCTCGTGGCACAGATACGCAGTATTTT.

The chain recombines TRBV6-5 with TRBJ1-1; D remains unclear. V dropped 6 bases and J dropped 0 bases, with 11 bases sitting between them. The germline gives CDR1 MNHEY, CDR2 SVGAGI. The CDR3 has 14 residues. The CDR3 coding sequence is TGTGCCAGCAGACTTCGGGAGGTGAACACTGAAGCTTTCTTT. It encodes CASRLREVNTEAFF.

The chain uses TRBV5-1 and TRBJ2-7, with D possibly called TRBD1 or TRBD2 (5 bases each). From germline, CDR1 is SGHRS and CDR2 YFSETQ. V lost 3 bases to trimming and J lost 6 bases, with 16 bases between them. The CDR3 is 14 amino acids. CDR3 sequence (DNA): TGCGCCAGCAGCTCCGGGACCCAGGGCAGCGAGCAGTACTTC. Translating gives CASSSGTQGSEQYF.